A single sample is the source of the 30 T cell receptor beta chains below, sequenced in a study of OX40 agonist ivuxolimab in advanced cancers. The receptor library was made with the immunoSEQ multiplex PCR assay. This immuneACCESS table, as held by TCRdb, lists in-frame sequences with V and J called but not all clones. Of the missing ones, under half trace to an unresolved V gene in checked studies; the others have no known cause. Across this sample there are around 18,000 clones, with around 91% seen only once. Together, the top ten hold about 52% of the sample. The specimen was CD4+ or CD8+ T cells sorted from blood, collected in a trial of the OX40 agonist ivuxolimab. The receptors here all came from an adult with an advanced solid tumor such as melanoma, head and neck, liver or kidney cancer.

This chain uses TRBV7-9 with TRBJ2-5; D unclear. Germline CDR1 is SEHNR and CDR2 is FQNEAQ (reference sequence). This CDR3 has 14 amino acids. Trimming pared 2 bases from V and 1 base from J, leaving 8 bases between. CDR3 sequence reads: CASSLTRFQETQYF. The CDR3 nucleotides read TGTGCCAGCAGCTTAACCAGATTCCAAGAGACCCAGTACTTC.

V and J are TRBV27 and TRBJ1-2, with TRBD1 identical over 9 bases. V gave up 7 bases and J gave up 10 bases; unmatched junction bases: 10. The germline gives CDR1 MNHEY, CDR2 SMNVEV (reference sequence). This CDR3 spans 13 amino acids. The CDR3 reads CASTNRDRDDYTF. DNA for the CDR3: TGTGCCAGCACCAATCGGGACAGGGATGACTACACCTTC.

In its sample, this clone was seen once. The CDR3 DNA is TGTGCCAAAAGATGTTCCTACAATGAGCAGTTCTTC. As protein: CAKRCSYNEQFF. The V call is TRBV21-1, the J call TRBJ2-1. TRBV21-1 is flagged as a pseudogene. The CDR3 extends over 12 amino acids.

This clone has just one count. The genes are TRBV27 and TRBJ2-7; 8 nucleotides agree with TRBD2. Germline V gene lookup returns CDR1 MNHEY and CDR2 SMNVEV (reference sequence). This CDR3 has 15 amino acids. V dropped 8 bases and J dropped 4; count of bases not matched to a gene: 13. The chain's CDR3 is CASLRAGDSQYEQYF. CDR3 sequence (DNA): TGTGCCAGCCTCCGAGCGGGAGATTCCCAATACGAGCAGTACTTC.

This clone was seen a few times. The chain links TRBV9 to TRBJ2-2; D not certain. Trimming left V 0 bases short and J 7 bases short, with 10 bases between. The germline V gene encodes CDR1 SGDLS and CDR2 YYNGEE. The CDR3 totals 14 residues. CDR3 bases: TGTGCCAGCAGCGTAGACGGATCCGGCGGGGAGCTGTTTTTT. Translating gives CASSVDGSGGELFF.

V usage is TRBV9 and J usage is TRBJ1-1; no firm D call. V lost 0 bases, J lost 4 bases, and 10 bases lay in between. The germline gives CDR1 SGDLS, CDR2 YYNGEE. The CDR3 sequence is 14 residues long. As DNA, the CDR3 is TGTGCCAGCAGCGTAGGTGGAGTCGGCACTGAAGCTTTCTTT. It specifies CASSVGGVGTEAFF.

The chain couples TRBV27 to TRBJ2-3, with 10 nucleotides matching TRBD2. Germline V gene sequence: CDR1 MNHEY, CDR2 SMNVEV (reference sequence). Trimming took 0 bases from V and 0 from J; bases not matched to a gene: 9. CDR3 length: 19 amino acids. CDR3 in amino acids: CASSLSKVAGGRSTDTQYF. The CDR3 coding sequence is TGTGCCAGCAGTTTATCGAAAGTAGCGGGAGGTAGGAGCACAGATACGCAGTATTTT.

The CDR3 reads CASSYNEQFF. The CDR3 DNA sequence: TGTGCCAGCAGCTATAATGAGCAGTTCTTC. The chain carries TRBV7-9 and TRBJ2-1; D is unresolved. The CDR3 is 10 residues long. Between the trimmed V and J ends, which lost 4 bases and 7 bases, there was a span of 2 bases. The germline gives CDR1 SEHNR, CDR2 FQNEAQ (reference sequence).

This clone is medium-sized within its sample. CDR3 sequence reads: CASSLSAGGSYEQYF. The DNA of the CDR3 is TGTGCCAGCAGTTTATCCGCGGGAGGATCCTACGAGCAGTACTTC. The V gene is TRBV27, the J gene TRBJ2-7; 8 bases are shared with TRBD2. V trimming: 0 bases; J trimming: 1 base; junction bases outside the gene matches: 2. The CDR3 is 15 residues long. CDR1 and CDR2 from the germline V gene are MNHEY and SMNVEV (reference sequence).

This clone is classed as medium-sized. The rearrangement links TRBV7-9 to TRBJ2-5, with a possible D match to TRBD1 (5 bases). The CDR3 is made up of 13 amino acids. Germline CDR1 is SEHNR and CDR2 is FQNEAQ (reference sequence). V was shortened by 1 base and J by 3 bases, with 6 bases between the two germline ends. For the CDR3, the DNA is TGTGCCAGCAGCTTAGAGACAGAAGAGACCCAGTACTTC. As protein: CASSLETEETQYF.

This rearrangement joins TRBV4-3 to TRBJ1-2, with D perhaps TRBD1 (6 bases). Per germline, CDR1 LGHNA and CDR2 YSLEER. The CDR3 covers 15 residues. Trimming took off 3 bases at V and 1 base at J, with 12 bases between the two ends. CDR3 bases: TGCGCCAGCAGCCAGGCCGGACAGTTTAACTATGGCTACACCTTC. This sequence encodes CASSQAGQFNYGYTF.

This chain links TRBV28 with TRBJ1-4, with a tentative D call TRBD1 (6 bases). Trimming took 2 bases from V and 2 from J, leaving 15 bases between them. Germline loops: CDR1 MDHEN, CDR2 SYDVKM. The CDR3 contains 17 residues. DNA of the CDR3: TGTGCCAGCAGTTTAAATACAGGGCTGGCGACTAATGAAAAACTGTTTTTT. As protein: CASSLNTGLATNEKLFF.

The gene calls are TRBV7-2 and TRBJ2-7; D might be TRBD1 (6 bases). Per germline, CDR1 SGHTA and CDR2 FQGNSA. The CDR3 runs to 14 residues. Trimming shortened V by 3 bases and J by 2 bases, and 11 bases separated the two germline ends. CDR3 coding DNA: TGTGCCAGCAGCTTGACAGGTCGCCCCTACGAGCAGTACTTC. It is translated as CASSLTGRPYEQYF.

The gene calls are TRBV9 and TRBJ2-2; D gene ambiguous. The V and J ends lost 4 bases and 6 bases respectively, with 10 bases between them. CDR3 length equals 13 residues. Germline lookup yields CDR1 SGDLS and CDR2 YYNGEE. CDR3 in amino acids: CASSPYTAGELFF. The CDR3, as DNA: TGTGCCAGCAGCCCCTACACGGCCGGGGAGCTGTTTTTT. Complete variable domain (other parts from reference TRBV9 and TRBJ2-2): DSGVTQTPKHLITATGQRVTLRCSPRSGDLSVYWYQQSLDQGLQFLIQYYNGEERAKGNILERFSAQQFPDLHSELNLSSLELGDSALYFCASSPYTAGELFFGEGSRLTVL.

The CDR3 here is CASSLVYGDTDTQYF. CDR3 in DNA: TGTGCCAGCAGCTTAGTATACGGGGACACAGATACGCAGTATTTT. This sequence joins TRBV7-9 and TRBJ2-3, with a possible D match to TRBD2 (5 bases). V was trimmed by 1 base and J by 2 bases, leaving 10 bases between them. The CDR3 runs 15 residues. The germline gives CDR1 SEHNR, CDR2 FQNEAQ (reference sequence).

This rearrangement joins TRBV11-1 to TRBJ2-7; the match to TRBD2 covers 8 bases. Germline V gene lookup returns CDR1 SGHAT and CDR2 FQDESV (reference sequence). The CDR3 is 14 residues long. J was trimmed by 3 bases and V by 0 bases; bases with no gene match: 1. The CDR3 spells CASSLALADYEQYF. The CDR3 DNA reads TGTGCCAGCAGCTTAGCACTAGCGGACTACGAGCAGTACTTC.

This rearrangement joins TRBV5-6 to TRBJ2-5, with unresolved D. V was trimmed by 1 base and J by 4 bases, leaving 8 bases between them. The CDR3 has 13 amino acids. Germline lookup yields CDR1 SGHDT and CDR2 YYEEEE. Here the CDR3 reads CASSLLRGETQYF. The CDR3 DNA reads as TGTGCCAGCAGCTTGTTGCGAGGAGAGACCCAGTACTTC. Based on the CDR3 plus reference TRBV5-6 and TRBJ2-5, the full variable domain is DAGVTQSPTHLIKTRGQQVTLRCSPKSGHDTVSWYQQALGQGPQFIFQYYEEEERQRGNFPDRFSGHQFPNYSSELNVNALLLGDSALYLCASSLLRGETQYFGPGTRLLVL.

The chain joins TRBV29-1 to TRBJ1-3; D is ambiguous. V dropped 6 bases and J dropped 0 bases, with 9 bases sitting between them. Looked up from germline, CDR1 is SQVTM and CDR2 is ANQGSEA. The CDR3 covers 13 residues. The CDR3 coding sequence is TGCAGCGTGGAGTCAAGCTCTGGAAACACCATATATTTT. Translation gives CSVESSSGNTIYF.

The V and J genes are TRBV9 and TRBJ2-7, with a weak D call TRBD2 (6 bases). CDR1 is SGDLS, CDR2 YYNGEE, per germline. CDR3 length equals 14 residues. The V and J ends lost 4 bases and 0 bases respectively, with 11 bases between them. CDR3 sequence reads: CASSFGTGSYEQYF. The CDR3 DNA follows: TGTGCCAGCAGCTTCGGGACTGGCTCCTACGAGCAGTACTTC.

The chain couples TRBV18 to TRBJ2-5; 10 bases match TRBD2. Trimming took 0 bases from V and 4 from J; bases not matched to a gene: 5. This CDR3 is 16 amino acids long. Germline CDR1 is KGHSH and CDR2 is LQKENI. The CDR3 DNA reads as TGTGCCAGCTCACCACCGGTACTAGCGGGGCGAGAGACCCAGTACTTC. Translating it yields CASSPPVLAGRETQYF.

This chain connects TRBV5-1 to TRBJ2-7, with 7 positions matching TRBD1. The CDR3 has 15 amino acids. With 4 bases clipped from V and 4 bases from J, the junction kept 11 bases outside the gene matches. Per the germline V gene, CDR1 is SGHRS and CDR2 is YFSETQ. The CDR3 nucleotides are TGCGCCAGCAGCGAGGGGCAGGGGGTAGAGTACGAGCAGTACTTC. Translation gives CASSEGQGVEYEQYF.

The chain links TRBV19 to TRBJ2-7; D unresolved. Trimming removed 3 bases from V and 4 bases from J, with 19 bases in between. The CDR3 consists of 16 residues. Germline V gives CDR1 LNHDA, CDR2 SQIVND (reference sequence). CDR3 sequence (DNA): TGTGCCAGTAGTATTTCAACGACTCTCCTAGTTTACGAGCAGTACTTC. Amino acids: CASSISTTLLVYEQYF.

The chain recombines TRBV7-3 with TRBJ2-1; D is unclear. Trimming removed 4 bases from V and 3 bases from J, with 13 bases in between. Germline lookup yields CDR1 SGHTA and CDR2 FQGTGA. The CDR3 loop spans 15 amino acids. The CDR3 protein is CASSSLGGSYNEQFF. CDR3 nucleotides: TGTGCCAGCAGCTCCCTAGGTGGTAGCTACAATGAGCAGTTCTTC.

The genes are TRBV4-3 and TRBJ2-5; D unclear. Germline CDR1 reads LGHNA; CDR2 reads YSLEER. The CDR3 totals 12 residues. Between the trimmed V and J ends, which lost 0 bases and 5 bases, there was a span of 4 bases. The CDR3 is CASSQDLETQYF. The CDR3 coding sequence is TGCGCCAGCAGCCAAGATTTGGAGACCCAGTACTTC.

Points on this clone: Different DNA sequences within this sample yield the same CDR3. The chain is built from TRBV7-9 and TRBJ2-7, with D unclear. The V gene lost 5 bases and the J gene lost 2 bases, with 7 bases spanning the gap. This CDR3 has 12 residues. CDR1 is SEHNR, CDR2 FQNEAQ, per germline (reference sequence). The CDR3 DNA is TGTGCCAGCAGCCTAGGAGCCTACGAGCAGTACTTC. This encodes CASSLGAYEQYF.

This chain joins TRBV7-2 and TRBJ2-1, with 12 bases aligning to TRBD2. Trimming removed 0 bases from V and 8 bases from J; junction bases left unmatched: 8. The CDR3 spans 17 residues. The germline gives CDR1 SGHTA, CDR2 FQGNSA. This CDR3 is CASSLAASGRAPDEQFF. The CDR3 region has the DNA TGTGCCAGCAGCTTAGCGGCTAGCGGGAGGGCCCCGGATGAGCAGTTCTTC.

Here the CDR3 DNA reads TGTGCCAGTAGTATGGGGATGGCCGAGTACGAGCAGTACTTC. Protein product: CASSMGMAEYEQYF. V and J are TRBV19 and TRBJ2-7, with D unclear. The germline V gene has CDR1 LNHDA and CDR2 SQIVND (reference sequence). The V end was cut by 3 bases, the J end by 4 bases, with 13 bases between. The CDR3 consists of 14 residues. Together with reference TRBV19 and TRBJ2-7, the CDR3 gives the full variable domain: DGGITQSPKYLFRKEGQNVTLSCEQNLNHDAMYWYRQDPGQGLRLIYYSQIVNDFQKGDIAEGYSVSREKKESFPLTVTSAQKNPTAFYLCASSMGMAEYEQYFGPGTRLTVT.

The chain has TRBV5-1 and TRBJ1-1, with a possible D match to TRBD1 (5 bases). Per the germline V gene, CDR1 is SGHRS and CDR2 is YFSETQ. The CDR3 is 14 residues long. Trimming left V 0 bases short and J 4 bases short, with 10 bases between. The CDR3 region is CASSLEGWSTEAFF. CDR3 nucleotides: TGCGCCAGCAGCTTGGAGGGGTGGAGCACTGAAGCTTTCTTT.

CDR3 sequence: CASSEVDSTDTQYF. The CDR3 coding sequence is TGCGCCAGCAGTGAGGTGGACAGCACAGATACGCAGTATTTT. V and J are TRBV10-2 and TRBJ2-3, with D hard to call. CDR1 and CDR2 (germline): WSHSY, SAAADI. This CDR3 is built from 14 residues. V was clipped by 2 bases and J by 0 bases, with 6 bases between them.

CDR3 bases: TGCGCCAGCAGTAAAGGGACTTTCAATGAGCAGTTCTTC. It is translated as CASSKGTFNEQFF. This chain connects TRBV5-1 to TRBJ2-1; a possible D gene is TRBD2 (6 bases). The V and J ends lost 5 bases and 6 bases respectively, with 12 bases between them. Germline assignment: CDR1 SGHRS and CDR2 YFSETQ. The CDR3 is 13 residues long.